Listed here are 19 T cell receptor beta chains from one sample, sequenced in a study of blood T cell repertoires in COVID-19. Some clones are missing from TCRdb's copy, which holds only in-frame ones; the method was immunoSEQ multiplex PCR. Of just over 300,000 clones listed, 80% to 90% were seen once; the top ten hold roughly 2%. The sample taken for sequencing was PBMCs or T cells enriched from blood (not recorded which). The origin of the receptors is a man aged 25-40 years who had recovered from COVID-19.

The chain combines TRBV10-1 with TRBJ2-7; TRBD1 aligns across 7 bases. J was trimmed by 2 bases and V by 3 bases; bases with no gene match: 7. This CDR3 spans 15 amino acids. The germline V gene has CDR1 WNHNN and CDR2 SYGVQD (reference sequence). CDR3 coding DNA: TGCGCCAGCAGTGACCCCCCGACAGGGACCTACGAGCAGTACTTC. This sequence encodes CASSDPPTGTYEQYF.

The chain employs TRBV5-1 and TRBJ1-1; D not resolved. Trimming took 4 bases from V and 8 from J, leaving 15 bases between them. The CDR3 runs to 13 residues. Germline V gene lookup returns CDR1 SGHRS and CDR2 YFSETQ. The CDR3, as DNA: TGCGCCAGCAGCCCAACACTGACAAGCGAAGCTTTCTTT. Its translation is CASSPTLTSEAFF.

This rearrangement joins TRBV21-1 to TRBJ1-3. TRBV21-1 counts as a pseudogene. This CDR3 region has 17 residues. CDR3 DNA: TGTGCCAGCAGCAAAGACGGGTCGGGTTCCTCTGGAAACACCATATATTTT. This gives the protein CASSKDGSGSSGNTIYF.

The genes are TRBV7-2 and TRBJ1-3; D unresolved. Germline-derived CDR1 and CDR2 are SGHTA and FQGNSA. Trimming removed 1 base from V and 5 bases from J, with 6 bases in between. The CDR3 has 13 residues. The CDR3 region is CASSLGARNTIYF. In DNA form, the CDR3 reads TGTGCCAGCAGCTTAGGAGCAAGAAACACCATATATTTT.

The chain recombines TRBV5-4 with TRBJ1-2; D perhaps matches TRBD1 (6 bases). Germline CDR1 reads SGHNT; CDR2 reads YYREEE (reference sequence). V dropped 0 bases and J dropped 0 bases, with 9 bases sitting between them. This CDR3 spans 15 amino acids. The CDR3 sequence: CASSLDAGANYGYTF. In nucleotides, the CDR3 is TGTGCCAGCAGCTTGGATGCAGGGGCTAACTATGGCTACACCTTC.

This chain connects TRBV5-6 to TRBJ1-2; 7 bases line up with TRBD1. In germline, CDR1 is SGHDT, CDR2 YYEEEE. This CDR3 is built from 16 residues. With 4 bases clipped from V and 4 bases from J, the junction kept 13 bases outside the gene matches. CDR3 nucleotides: TGTGCCAGCAGCCAAACCGGGACAGAGCTTACCTATGGCTACACCTTC. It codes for CASSQTGTELTYGYTF.

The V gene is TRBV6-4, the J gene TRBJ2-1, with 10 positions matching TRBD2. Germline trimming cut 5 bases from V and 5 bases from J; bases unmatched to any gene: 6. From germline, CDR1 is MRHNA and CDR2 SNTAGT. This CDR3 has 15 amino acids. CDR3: CASSQSGGAHNEQFF. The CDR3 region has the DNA TGTGCCAGCAGTCAGAGCGGGGGGGCCCACAATGAGCAGTTCTTC.

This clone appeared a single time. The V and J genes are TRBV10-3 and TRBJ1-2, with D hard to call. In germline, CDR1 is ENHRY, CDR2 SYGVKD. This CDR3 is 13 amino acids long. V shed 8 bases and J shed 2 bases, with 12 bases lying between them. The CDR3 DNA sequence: TGTGCCATCTCTCCGGGCGGGAACTATGGCTACACCTTC. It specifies CAISPGGNYGYTF.

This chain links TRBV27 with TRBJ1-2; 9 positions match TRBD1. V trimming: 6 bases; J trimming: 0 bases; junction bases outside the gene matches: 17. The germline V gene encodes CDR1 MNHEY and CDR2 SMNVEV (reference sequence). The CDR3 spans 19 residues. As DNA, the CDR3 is TGTGCCAGCAGCCGGACCGGGACAGGGCCCCGAATCTCTAACTATGGCTACACCTTC. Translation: CASSRTGTGPRISNYGYTF.

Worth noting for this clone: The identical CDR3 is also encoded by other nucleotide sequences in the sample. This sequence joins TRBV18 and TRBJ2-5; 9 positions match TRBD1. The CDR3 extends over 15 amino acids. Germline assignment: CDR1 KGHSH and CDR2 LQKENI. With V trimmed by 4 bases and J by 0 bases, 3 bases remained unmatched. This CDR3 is CASSRGQGDQETQYF. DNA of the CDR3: TGTGCCAGCTCACGGGGACAGGGAGACCAAGAGACCCAGTACTTC.

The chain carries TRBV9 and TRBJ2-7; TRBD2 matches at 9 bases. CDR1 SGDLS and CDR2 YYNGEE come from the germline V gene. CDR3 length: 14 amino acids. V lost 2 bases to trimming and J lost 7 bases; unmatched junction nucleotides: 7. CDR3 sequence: CASSVGGGAGEQYF. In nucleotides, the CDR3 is TGTGCCAGCAGCGTCGGCGGGGGGGCTGGAGAGCAGTACTTC. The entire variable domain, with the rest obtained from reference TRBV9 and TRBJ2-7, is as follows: DSGVTQTPKHLITATGQRVTLRCSPRSGDLSVYWYQQSLDQGLQFLIQYYNGEERAKGNILERFSAQQFPDLHSELNLSSLELGDSALYFCASSVGGGAGEQYFGPGTRLTVT.

CDR3 region: CASRGGGRSTDTQYF. In nucleotides, the CDR3 is TGTGCCAGCAGGGGGGGTGGCAGGAGCACAGATACGCAGTATTTT. The chain couples TRBV7-2 to TRBJ2-3; a weak D match, TRBD2 (6 bases). The CDR3 contains 15 residues. Germline values: CDR1 SGHTA, CDR2 FQGNSA. Trimming shortened V by 6 bases and J by 0 bases, and 13 bases separated the two germline ends.

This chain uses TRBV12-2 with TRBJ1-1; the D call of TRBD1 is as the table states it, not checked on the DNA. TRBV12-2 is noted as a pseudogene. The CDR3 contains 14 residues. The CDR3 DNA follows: TGTGCAAGTCGCTTACAGGGCCTGAACACTGAAGCTTTCTTT. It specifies CASRLQGLNTEAFF.

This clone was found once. The CDR3 DNA sequence: TGTGCCACCGACCGGGACACAAGACTGCCTGAGCAGTTCTTC. The encoded protein is CATDRDTRLPEQFF. The J gene is TRBJ2-1, the V gene TRBV6-5; D possibly corresponds to TRBD1 (6 bases). Trimming took off 10 bases at V and 9 bases at J, with 22 bases between the two ends. The CDR3 totals 14 residues. CDR1 and CDR2 from the germline V gene are MNHEY and SVGAGI.

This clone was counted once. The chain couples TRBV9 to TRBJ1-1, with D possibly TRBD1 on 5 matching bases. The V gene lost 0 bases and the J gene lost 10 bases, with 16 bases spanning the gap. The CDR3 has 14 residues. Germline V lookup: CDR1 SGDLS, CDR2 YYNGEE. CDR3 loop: CASSVGSRGEGAFF. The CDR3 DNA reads TGTGCCAGCAGCGTAGGGTCCCGGGGGGAGGGAGCTTTCTTT.

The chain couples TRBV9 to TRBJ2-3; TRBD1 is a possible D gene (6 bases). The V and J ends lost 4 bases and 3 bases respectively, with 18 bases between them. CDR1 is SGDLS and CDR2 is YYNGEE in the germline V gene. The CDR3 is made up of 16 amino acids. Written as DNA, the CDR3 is TGTGCCAGCAGCTCCGTGAGGGGGAGTGGAACAGATACGCAGTATTTT. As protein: CASSSVRGSGTDTQYF.

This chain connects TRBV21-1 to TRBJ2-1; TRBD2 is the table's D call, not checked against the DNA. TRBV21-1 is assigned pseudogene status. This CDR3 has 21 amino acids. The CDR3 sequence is CASSKGTPPNETSRGVNEQFF. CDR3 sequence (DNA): TGTGCCAGCAGCAAAGGAACCCCCCCGAACGAGACTAGCAGGGGAGTCAATGAGCAGTTCTTC.

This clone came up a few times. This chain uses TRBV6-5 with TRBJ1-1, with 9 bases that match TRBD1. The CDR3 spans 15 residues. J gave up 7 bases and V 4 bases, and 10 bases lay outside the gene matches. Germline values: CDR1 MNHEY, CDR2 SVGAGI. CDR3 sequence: CASSSGTGSLGEAFF. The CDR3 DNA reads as TGTGCCAGCAGTTCCGGGACAGGGTCCCTTGGTGAAGCTTTCTTT.

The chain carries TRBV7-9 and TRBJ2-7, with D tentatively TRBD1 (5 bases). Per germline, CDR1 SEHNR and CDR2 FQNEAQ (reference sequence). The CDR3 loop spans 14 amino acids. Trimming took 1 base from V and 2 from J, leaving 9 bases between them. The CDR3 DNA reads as TGTGCCAGCAGCTTAGTAGAGGACACCTACGAGCAGTACTTC. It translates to CASSLVEDTYEQYF. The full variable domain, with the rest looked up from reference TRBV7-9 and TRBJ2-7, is DTGVSQNPRHKITKRGQNVTFRCDPISEHNRLYWYRQTLGQGPEFLTYFQNEAQLEKSRLLSDRFSAERPKGSFSTLEIQRTEQGDSAMYLCASSLVEDTYEQYFGPGTRLTVT.